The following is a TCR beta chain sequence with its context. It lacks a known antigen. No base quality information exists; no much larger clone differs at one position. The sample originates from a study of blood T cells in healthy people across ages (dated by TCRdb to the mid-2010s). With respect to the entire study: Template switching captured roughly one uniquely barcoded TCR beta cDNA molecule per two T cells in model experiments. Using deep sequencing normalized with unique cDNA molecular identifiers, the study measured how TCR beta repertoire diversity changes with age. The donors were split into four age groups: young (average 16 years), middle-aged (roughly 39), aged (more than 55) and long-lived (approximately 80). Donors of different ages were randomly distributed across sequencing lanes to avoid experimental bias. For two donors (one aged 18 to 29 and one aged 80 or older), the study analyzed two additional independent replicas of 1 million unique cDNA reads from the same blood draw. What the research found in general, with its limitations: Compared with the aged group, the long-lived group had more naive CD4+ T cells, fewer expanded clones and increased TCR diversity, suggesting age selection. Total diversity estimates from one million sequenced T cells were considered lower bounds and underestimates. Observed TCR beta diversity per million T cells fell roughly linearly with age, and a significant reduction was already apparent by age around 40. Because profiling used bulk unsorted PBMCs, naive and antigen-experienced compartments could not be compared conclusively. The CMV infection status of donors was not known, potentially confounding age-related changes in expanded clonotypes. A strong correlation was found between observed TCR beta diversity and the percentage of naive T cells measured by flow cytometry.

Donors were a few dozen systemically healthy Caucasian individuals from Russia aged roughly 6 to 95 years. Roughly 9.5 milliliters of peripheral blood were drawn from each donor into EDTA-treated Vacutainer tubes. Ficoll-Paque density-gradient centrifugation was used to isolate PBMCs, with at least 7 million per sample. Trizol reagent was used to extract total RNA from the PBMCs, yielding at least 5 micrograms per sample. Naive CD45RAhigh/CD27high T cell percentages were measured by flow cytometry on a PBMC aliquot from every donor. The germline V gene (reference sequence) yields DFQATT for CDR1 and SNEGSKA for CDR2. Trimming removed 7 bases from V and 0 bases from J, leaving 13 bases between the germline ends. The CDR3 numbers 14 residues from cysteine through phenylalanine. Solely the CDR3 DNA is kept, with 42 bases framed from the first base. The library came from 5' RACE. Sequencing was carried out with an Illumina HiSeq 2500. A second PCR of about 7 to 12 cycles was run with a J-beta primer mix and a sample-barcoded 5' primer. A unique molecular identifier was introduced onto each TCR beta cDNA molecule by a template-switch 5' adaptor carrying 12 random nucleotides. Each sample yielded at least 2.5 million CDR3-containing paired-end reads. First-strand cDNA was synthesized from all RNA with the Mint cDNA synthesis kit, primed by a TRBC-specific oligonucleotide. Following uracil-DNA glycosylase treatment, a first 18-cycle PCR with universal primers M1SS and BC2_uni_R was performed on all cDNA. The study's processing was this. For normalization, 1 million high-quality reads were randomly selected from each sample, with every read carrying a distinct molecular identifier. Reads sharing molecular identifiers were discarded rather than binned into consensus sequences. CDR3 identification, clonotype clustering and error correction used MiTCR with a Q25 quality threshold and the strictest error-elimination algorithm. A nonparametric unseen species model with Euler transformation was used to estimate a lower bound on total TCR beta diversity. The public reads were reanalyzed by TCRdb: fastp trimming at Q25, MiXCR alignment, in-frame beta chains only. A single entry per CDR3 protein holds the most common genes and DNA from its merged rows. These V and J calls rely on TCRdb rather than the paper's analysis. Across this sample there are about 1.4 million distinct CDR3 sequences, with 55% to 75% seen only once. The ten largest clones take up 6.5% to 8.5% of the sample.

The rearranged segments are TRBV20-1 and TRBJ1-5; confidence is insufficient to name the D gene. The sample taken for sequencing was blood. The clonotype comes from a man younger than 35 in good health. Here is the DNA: TGCAGTGTCAGTATCCGGGGTAGCAATCAGCCCCAGCATTTT. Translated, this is CSVSIRGSNQPQHF.